This T cell receptor (beta chain) originates from a study of response to subunit inactivated influenza vaccine. Note on this clonotype: Its antigen is as yet unknown.

Trimming removed 2 bases at V and 3 bases at J, with 13 bases between. Germline CDR1 and CDR2: MNHEY and SVGAGI. This CDR3 contains 15 residues. Points from the study as a whole: With each seasonal influenza vaccination, the authors suggested, few new T cells are recruited.

TCRdb recomputed calls from the RT-PCR reads with MiXCR, one row per CDR3 protein. The table includes 550,000 to 800,000 distinct CDR3 sequences, approximately 15% detected once. V gene TRBV6-5 combines with J gene TRBJ1-1; unclear D gene. The sample was PBMCs from blood, taken roughly 13 days after vaccination. The sequence derives from a man in his fifties who received an inactivated influenza vaccine. The CDR3 DNA is TGTGCCAGCAGTTACATGGGATGGGGTTACACTGAAGCTTTCTTT. It yields the protein CASSYMGWGYTEAFF.